Listed below are T cell receptor beta chains from one sample, sequenced in a study of cytomegalovirus exposure and HLA in healthy donors. Assay used: immunoSEQ multiplex PCR; TCRdb lists only in-frame clones, some missing. The sample contains tens of thousands of clones, over 60% of which appear only once. The specimen was PBMCs. The receptors shown here come from a young man in good health and CMV-seronegative. CDR3s include the opening cysteine and the closing phenylalanine or tryptophan. D genes are given only for firm matches. A row's size may be missing; if present it is once, few, many or a size class.

cdr3_nt | cdr3_aa | clone_size | v_call | d_call | j_call
TGCGCCAGCAGCCAAGAGTACAGGTCTAATGGTTCACCCCTCCACTTT | CASSQEYRSNGSPLHF | few | TRBV4-3 | . | TRBJ1-6
TGTGCCAGCAGCTTGGATCCTCAAAACATTCAGTACTTC | CASSLDPQNIQYF | . | TRBV5-4 | . | TRBJ2-4
TGTGCCAGCAGTGGGGTATGGCCAGGCAACACCATATATTTT | CASSGVWPGNTIYF | few | TRBV6-1 | . | TRBJ1-3
TGCGCCAGCAGCACTGACAGGCCGAACACTGAAGCTTTCTTT | CASSTDRPNTEAFF | few | TRBV5-1 | . | TRBJ1-1
TGCAGCGCTAACAGGGGTTATGGCTACACCTTC | CSANRGYGYTF | . | TRBV29-1 | TRBD1 | TRBJ1-2
TGTGCCAGCAGTTACGGGGACATGAACACTGAAGCTTTCTTT | CASSYGDMNTEAFF | . | TRBV6-5 | . | TRBJ1-1
TGTGCCAGCAGCTTACAGGGGGGATATGGCTACACCTTC | CASSLQGGYGYTF | . | TRBV5-6 | TRBD1 | TRBJ1-2
TGTGCCAGCAGCACCCCTAGCGGGATGGCGATCAATGAGCAGTTCTTC | CASSTPSGMAINEQFF | . | TRBV5-4 | TRBD2 | TRBJ2-1
TGTGCCAGCAGTGGGCAGAATAATTCACCCCTCCACTTT | CASSGQNNSPLHF | . | TRBV25-1 | . | TRBJ1-6
TGCGCCAGCGTTGGGGACAGGGCCTCTGGCTACACCTTC | CASVGDRASGYTF | . | TRBV5-1 | TRBD1 | TRBJ1-2
TGCAGCGCCCGACAGACCCCCTACACTGAAGCTTTCTTT | CSARQTPYTEAFF | . | TRBV29-1 | . | TRBJ1-1
TGTGCCAGCAGTCCGCGGGACAGGGGTTCCTACGAGCAGTACTTC | CASSPRDRGSYEQYF | . | TRBV27 | TRBD1 | TRBJ2-7
TGCGCCACCTCCACCGAAGGGGGTATGAGTGAAGCTTTCTTT | CATSTEGGMSEAFF | . | TRBV4-1 | . | TRBJ1-1